This entry lists 14 T cell receptor beta chains sequenced from one sample in a study of T cell repertoires in cytomegalovirus infection. MiXCR, applied by TCRdb to the reads, yields one record per CDR3 protein. This table holds fewer than 25,000 distinct CDR3 sequences, 22% found once. Their recognized antigens are unknown. Source: CD8+ T cells from cultured PBMCs, taken from culture after CMV antigen stimulation. The receptors stem from a human donor in good health (CMV status not recorded). Some clones in this sample may be carry-over from other donors' samples.

The count of this clonotype is one. The chain is built from TRBV25-1 and TRBJ2-3; 9 bases are a match to TRBD1. Germline V gene data show CDR1 as MGHDK and CDR2 as SYGVNS. V trimming: 1 base; J trimming: 1 base; junction bases outside the gene matches: 3. This CDR3 has 16 amino acids. CDR3 protein: CASSESRTGGTDTQYF. For the CDR3, the DNA is TGTGCCAGCAGTGAATCCCGGACAGGGGGCACAGATACGCAGTATTTT.

Only a few counts were recorded for this clonotype. V gene TRBV9 combines with J gene TRBJ1-2, with no clear D. Trimming removed 0 bases from V and 6 bases from J, with 12 bases in between. The CDR3 length is 14 residues. Germline CDR1 is SGDLS and CDR2 is YYNGEE. The CDR3 loop reads CASSVGSGEHGYTF. The CDR3 DNA follows: TGTGCCAGCAGCGTAGGCAGTGGAGAGCATGGCTACACCTTC. Combining the CDR3 with reference TRBV9 and TRBJ1-2 gives the whole variable domain DSGVTQTPKHLITATGQRVTLRCSPRSGDLSVYWYQQSLDQGLQFLIQYYNGEERAKGNILERFSAQQFPDLHSELNLSSLELGDSALYFCASSVGSGEHGYTFGSGTRLTVV.

The CDR3 bases are TGTGCCAGCAGCTCGACAGAAAACATTCAGTACTTC. Its protein product is CASSSTENIQYF. The chain has TRBV7-2 and TRBJ2-4; possibly TRBD1 for D (5 bases). The germline V gene has CDR1 SGHTA and CDR2 FQGNSA. The CDR3 sequence is 12 residues long. Trimming left V 4 bases short and J 5 bases short, with 6 bases between.

In its sample, this clonotype was seen a few times. This sequence joins TRBV5-4 and TRBJ2-7, with TRBD2 matching over 15 bases. The J segment lost 4 bases and the V segment lost 4 bases, leaving 6 bases of the junction unmatched. The CDR3 runs 16 residues. Germline CDR1 SGHNT, CDR2 YYREEE (reference sequence). The CDR3 sequence: CASSGGTSGGPYEQYF. Written as DNA, the CDR3 is TGTGCCAGCAGCGGCGGGACTAGCGGGGGGCCTTACGAGCAGTACTTC. The full variable domain, with the rest looked up from reference TRBV5-4 and TRBJ2-7, is ETGVTQSPTHLIKTRGQQVTLRCSSQSGHNTVSWYQQALGQGPQFIFQYYREEENGRGNFPPRFSGLQFPNYSSELNVNALELDDSALYLCASSGGTSGGPYEQYFGPGTRLTVT.

This chain joins TRBV9 and TRBJ2-7, with 9 bases aligning to TRBD1. This CDR3 region has 15 residues. V shed 4 bases and J 2 bases; nucleotides not matched to a gene: 7. Germline V CDR1 and CDR2: SGDLS, YYNGEE. The CDR3 region has the DNA TGTGCCAGCAGCCCCCGGGACAGGGTGGCCTACGAGCAGTACTTC. Residues: CASSPRDRVAYEQYF.

This clonotype was recorded many times. The rearrangement uses TRBV6-5 and TRBJ2-1; D is unclear. The CDR3 consists of 17 residues. Between the trimmed V and J ends, which lost 2 bases and 2 bases, there was a span of 16 bases. From germline, CDR1 is MNHEY and CDR2 SVGAGI. CDR3 sequence (DNA): TGTGCCAGCAGTTACGCCGGCCTCGGAAGGCCCTACAATGAGCAGTTCTTC. As protein: CASSYAGLGRPYNEQFF.

This clonotype has just a few counts. The chain uses TRBV11-2 and TRBJ2-3, with D unclear. Trimming took off 5 bases at V and 2 bases at J, with 14 bases between the two ends. Germline CDR1 is SGHAT and CDR2 is FQNNGV. This CDR3 has 15 residues. CDR3 protein: CASSPQALFTDTQYF. The CDR3 region has the DNA TGTGCCAGCAGCCCTCAGGCCCTGTTCACAGATACGCAGTATTTT.

The chain combines TRBV6-2 or TRBV6-3 with TRBJ1-5; possibly TRBD1 for D (6 bases). Germline lookup yields CDR1 MNHEY and CDR2 SVGEGT. The CDR3 sequence is 15 residues long. Trimming took off 8 bases at V and 6 bases at J, with 20 bases between the two ends. The CDR3: CASGVGGRPIQPQHF. The CDR3 DNA reads as TGTGCCAGCGGAGTCGGGGGGCGACCGATTCAGCCCCAGCATTTT.

This clonotype occurred many times. The genes are TRBV7-2 and TRBJ2-1; no definite D call. Germline values: CDR1 SGHTA, CDR2 FQGNSA. This CDR3 is built from 12 residues. Trimming took off 3 bases at V and 7 bases at J, with 7 bases between the two ends. CDR3 nucleotide sequence: TGTGCCAGCAGCTTTGTGTTTAATGAGCAGTTCTTC. Translated, it gives CASSFVFNEQFF.

The chain is built from TRBV6-4 and TRBJ1-1; D is uncertain. The CDR3 sequence is 13 residues long. V dropped 3 bases and J dropped 1 base, with 6 bases sitting between them. CDR1 and CDR2 (germline): MRHNA, SNTAGT. The CDR3 DNA reads TGTGCCAGCAGTGAGATCCCGAACACTGAAGCTTTCTTT. Translated, it gives CASSEIPNTEAFF.

The chain is built from TRBV7-9 and TRBJ1-1; D might be TRBD1 (5 bases). The V gene's germline CDR1 is SEHNR and CDR2 FQNEAQ (reference sequence). Trimming shortened V by 5 bases and J by 8 bases, and 18 bases separated the two germline ends. CDR3 length: 14 amino acids. DNA of the CDR3: TGTGCCAGCAGCGAGGACCCAGGGACCCTAGAAGCTTTCTTT. It specifies CASSEDPGTLEAFF.

The sample holds a few counts of this clonotype. The chain links TRBV6-5 to TRBJ1-2; 10 bases match TRBD1. This CDR3 is 18 amino acids long. V shed 4 bases and J 0 bases; nucleotides not matched to a gene: 11. CDR1 MNHEY and CDR2 SVGAGI come from the germline V gene. CDR3 residues: CASSSDGRGTGANYGYTF. The CDR3, as DNA: TGTGCCAGCAGTTCCGACGGGCGCGGGACAGGGGCTAACTATGGCTACACCTTC.

V and J are TRBV6-1 and TRBJ1-1, with D hard to call. From germline, CDR1 is MNHNS and CDR2 SASEGT. V lost 7 bases and J lost 6, with 6 bases in between. This CDR3 is built from 10 residues. In DNA form, the CDR3 reads TGTGCCAGCAACTACGCTGAAGCTTTCTTT. This codes for CASNYAEAFF.

There are many counts of this clonotype. The chain employs TRBV12-3 or TRBV12-4 and TRBJ1-2; possibly TRBD1 for D (6 bases). CDR3 length: 12 residues. Deletions cut 2 bases from V and 6 bases from J, with 7 bases between. The CDR3 region has the DNA TGTGCCAGCAGTTTATCAGGGGATGGCTACACCTTC. Encoded protein: CASSLSGDGYTF.